This T cell receptor (beta chain) came from a study of T cell changes during pregnancy in multiple sclerosis. CDR1 and CDR2 from the germline V gene are SGHRS and YFSETQ. V dropped 0 bases and J dropped 4 bases, with 9 bases sitting between them. The CDR3 has 14 amino acids. Here immunoSEQ multiplex PCR was the method, and the copy in TCRdb shows in-frame clones only, minus some. There are around 42,000 clones in the sample; more than 90% occur only once, and approximately 2% lies in the top ten. The TCR comes from a female donor in good health, enrolled as a control in a pregnancy study. This chain links TRBV5-1 with TRBJ2-3; D unclear. This sample comprised CD4+ T cells from peripheral blood mononuclear cells, obtained after pregnancy. CDR3 residues: CASSLAAASDTQYF. DNA for the CDR3: TGCGCCAGCAGCTTGGCCGCGGCCTCAGATACGCAGTATTTT.